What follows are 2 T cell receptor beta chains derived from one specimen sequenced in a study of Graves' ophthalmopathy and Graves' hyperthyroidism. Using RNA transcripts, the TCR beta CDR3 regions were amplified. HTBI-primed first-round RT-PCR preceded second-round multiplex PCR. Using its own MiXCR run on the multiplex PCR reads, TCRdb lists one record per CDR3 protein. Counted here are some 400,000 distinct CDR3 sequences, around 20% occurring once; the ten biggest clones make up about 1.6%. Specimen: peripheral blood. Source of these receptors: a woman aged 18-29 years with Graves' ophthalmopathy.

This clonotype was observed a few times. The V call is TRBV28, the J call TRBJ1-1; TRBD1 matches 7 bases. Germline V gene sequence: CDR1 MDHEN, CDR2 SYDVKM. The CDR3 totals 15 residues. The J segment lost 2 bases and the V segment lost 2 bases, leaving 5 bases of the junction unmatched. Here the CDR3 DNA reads TGTGCCAGCAGTTTAAACAGGGGCGGAAACACTGAAGCTTTCTTT. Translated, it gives CASSLNRGGNTEAFF. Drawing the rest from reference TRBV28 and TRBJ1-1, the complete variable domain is DVKVTQSSRYLVKRTGEKVFLECVQDMDHENMFWYRQDPGLGLRLIYFSYDVKMKEKGDIPEGYSVSREKKERFSLILESASTNQTSMYLCASSLNRGGNTEAFFGQGTRLTVV.

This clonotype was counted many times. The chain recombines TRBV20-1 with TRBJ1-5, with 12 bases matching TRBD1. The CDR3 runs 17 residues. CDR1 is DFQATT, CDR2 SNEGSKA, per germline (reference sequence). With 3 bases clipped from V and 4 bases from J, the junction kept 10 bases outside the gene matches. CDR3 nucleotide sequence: TGCAGTGCTAGGTCCGGGACAGGGGGCGCGGGGAATCAGCCCCAGCATTTT. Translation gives CSARSGTGGAGNQPQHF.